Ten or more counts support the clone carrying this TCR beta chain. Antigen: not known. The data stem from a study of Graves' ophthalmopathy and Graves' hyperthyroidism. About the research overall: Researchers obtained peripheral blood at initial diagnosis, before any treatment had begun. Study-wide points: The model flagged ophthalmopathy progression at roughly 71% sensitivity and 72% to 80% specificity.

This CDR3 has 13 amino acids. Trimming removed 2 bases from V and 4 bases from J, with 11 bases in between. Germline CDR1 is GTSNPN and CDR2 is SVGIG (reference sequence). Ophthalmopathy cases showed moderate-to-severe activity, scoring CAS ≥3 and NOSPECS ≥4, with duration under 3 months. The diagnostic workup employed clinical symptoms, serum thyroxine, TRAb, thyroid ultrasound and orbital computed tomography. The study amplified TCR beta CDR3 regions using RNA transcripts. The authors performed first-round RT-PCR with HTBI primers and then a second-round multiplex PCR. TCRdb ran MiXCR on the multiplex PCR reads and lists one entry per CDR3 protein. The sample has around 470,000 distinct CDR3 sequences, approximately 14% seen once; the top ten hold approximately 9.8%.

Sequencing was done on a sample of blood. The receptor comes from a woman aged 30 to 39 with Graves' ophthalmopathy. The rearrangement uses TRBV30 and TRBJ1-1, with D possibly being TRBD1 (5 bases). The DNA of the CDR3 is TGTGCCTGGAGTAGCGGGAGGGGCACTGAAGCTTTCTTT. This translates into CAWSSGRGTEAFF.